This TCR beta chain was identified in a study of T-cell reconstitution after alpha-beta-depleted transplantation in children. Unique molecular identifiers tagged the TCRbeta library. TCRdb reprocessed the PCR reads with MiXCR, giving one entry per CDR3 protein. The sample lists 700,000 or so distinct CDR3 sequences; around 13% were seen once. Per germline, CDR1 DFQATT and CDR2 SNEGSKA (reference sequence). The CDR3 runs 11 residues. V lost 6 bases, J lost 1 base, and 5 bases lay in between. Study conclusions and caveats: Some patients showed high day-60 TCRbeta diversity, which derived from surviving recipient T cells and thymic progenitors. Once a year had passed after transplant, T-cell counts and diversity came mostly from newly produced T cells. Expanded graft clones, several hundred of them, were reportedly the source of alpha-beta T cells about two months after transplant.

Worth noting for this clonotype: Its target is unknown.

Sequenced material: PBMCs, taken before TCRalphabeta/CD19-depleted stem cell transplant. The sequence was collected from a girl aged 2 to 10 with congenital amegakaryocytic thrombocytopenia, due to receive a stem cell transplant. V gene TRBV20-1 combines with J gene TRBJ2-3; D is uncertain. In DNA, the CDR3 is TGCAGTGCGTTGGGCACAGATACGCAGTATTTT. Amino acids: CSALGTDTQYF.